This T cell receptor (beta chain) was retrieved from a study of blood T cell repertoires in COVID-19. Study in general: COVID-19 samples, acute and convalescent, were from the United States, Italy and Spain.

The CDR3 is made up of 14 amino acids. Trimming shortened V by 8 bases and J by 4 bases, and 17 bases separated the two germline ends. Germline V gene sequence: CDR1 MDHEN, CDR2 SYDVKM. TCRdb's table, derived via immunoSEQ multiplex PCR, lists solely in-frame clones and lacks some. The repertoire holds around 300,000 clones, with around 86% as singletons. The receptor was isolated from a human donor in a cohort sampled during active COVID-19. Sample: peripheral blood. V is TRBV28 and J is TRBJ1-2, with D possibly matching TRBD1 (5 bases). The CDR3 protein is CASRAQGLGYGYTF. The CDR3 DNA is TGTGCCAGCCGCGCCCAGGGACTAGGCTATGGCTACACCTTC.